This T cell receptor (beta chain) is drawn from a study of shared clonotypes between healthy human individuals. Study-wide results and caveats: Approximately 5% was the fraction of naive CD4 clonotypes found shared across a few donors.

Concerning this clone: Its matching antigen is unknown.

Looked up from germline, CDR1 is SGHRS and CDR2 is YFSETQ. CDR3 length equals 16 residues. V was clipped by 1 base and J by 0 bases; unmatched bases: 2. Over several immunoSEQ plates, each subset's genomic DNA was distributed in even portions. Per the authors' pipeline: ImmunoSEQ only sent back junction sequences with no quality scores, so filtering was done differently. TCRdb's table, derived via immunoSEQ multiplex PCR, lists solely in-frame clones and lacks some. D and trimming were read from the DNA, whereas the V and J calls and clone size are those reported in that table. This table has some 2.1 million clones, 93% appearing once. Naive CD8 cells, CD45RO-negative and positively selected for CCR7, excluded terminally differentiated effector memory CD45RA+ cells.

The receptor comes from a man aged 18 to 29 in good health. Some clones in this sample may be carry-over from other donors' samples. This chain links TRBV5-1 with TRBJ2-7, with 12 bases fitting TRBD2. The sequenced sample was naive CD8+ T cells from PBMCs. The DNA of the CDR3 is TGCGCCAGCAGCTTGACTAGCGGGGGGATCTCCTACGAGCAGTACTTC. Translation: CASSLTSGGISYEQYF.